These 27 T cell receptor beta chains came from one sample sequenced in a study of shared clonotypes between healthy human individuals. The data were produced by immunoSEQ multiplex PCR, yet TCRdb's version contains in-frame clones alone and is incomplete. The repertoire holds some 1,100,000 clones, with around 78% as singletons. Sequencing was carried out using memory CD4+ T cells from PBMCs. Subset given: CD45RA-negative fraction. These TCRs come from a man aged 18 to 30 in good health. Some clones in this sample may be carry-over from other donors' samples.

This clone was seen just once. The genes are TRBV7-9 and TRBJ1-3; D is unclear. The germline gives CDR1 SEHNR, CDR2 FQNEAQ (reference sequence). V lost 5 bases and J lost 0, with 8 bases in between. This CDR3 comprises 14 residues. CDR3 DNA: TGTGCCAGCAGCCACACAGCCTCTGGAAACACCATATATTTT. Translation gives CASSHTASGNTIYF.

This chain connects TRBV6-5 to TRBJ2-7; TRBD1 is a possible D gene (6 bases). The ends were cut back, 2 bases at V and 7 bases at J, with 9 bases in the middle. Germline V gives CDR1 MNHEY, CDR2 SVGAGI. The CDR3 consists of 12 residues. CDR3 sequence (DNA): TGTGCCAGCAGTTACGACGACAGGGAGCAGTACTTC. Translation: CASSYDDREQYF.

The table lists this clone with a few counts. The chain couples TRBV5-1 to TRBJ1-1, with D unclear. This CDR3 spans 15 amino acids. Trimming stripped 0 bases from V and 8 bases from J, with 17 bases between. Per the germline V gene, CDR1 is SGHRS and CDR2 is YFSETQ. CDR3 in DNA: TGCGCCAGCAGCTTGGTCGGGGAAATAGGTCCCGAAGCTTTCTTT. Translating it yields CASSLVGEIGPEAFF.

This clone was counted only a few times. V gene TRBV5-1 combines with J gene TRBJ1-5; TRBD1 aligns across 9 bases. The CDR3 length is 14 residues. The trim removed 0 bases at V and 5 bases at J, leaving 0 bases unmatched. The germline V gene encodes CDR1 SGHRS and CDR2 YFSETQ. Here the CDR3 reads CASSLGTGDQPQHF. The DNA for the CDR3 is TGCGCCAGCAGCTTGGGGACAGGGGATCAGCCCCAGCATTTT.

With regard to this clone: The junction departs from the called germline gene at one end, perhaps through a read error. Other DNA sequences in the sample encode the same CDR3. V is TRBV28 and J is TRBJ1-5; the D gene is possibly TRBD1 (6 bases). Germline CDR1 and CDR2: MDHEN and SYDVKM. The CDR3 consists of 15 residues. The CDR3 loop reads CASSLGGGEDQPQHF. The CDR3 region has the DNA TGTGCCAGCAGTTTGGGCGGGGGCGAGGATCAGCCCCAGCATTTC.

A single count supports this clone. The chain carries TRBV6-1 and TRBJ1-2; no clear D. CDR3 length: 11 amino acids. The ends were cut back, 7 bases at V and 1 base at J, with 4 bases in the middle. CDR1 MNHNS and CDR2 SASEGT come from the germline V gene. CDR3 amino acids: CASTNNYGYTF. Here the CDR3 DNA reads TGTGCCAGCACCAATAACTATGGCTACACCTTC.

The chain has TRBV28 and TRBJ2-5; 9 nucleotides match TRBD1. In germline, CDR1 is MDHEN, CDR2 SYDVKM. This CDR3 comprises 15 residues. The trim removed 6 bases at V and 3 bases at J, leaving 8 bases unmatched. The CDR3 DNA reads TGTGCCAGCAGCCAGATGGGGACAGGGAAAGAGACCCAGTACTTC. The encoded protein is CASSQMGTGKETQYF.

The genes are TRBV4-3 and TRBJ2-7; 11 bases agree with TRBD1. The CDR3 covers 14 residues. Germline CDR1 and CDR2: LGHNA and YSLEER. J lost 2 bases, V lost 4 bases, and 1 base had no gene match. Here the CDR3 reads CASSRGQGAYEQYF. The CDR3 coding sequence is TGCGCCAGCAGCCGGGGACAGGGGGCCTACGAGCAGTACTTC.

This clone was counted a few times. The DNA for the CDR3 is TGTGCCAGCTCATCCCAGGGGGGGTTCTCTGGGGCCAACGTCCTGACTTTC. This gives the protein CASSSQGGFSGANVLTF. The chain joins TRBV18 to TRBJ2-6, with D perhaps TRBD1 or TRBD2 (7 bases each). The CDR3 has 17 amino acids. Germline-derived CDR1 and CDR2 are KGHSH and LQKENI. Trimming took off 5 bases at V and 0 bases at J, with 14 bases between the two ends. The entire variable domain, with the rest obtained from reference TRBV18 and TRBJ2-6, is as follows: NAGVMQNPRHLVRRRGQEARLRCSPMKGHSHVYWYRQLPEEGLKFMVYLQKENIIDESGMPKERFSAEFPKEGPSILRIQQVVRGDSAAYFCASSSQGGFSGANVLTFGAGSRLTVL.

The V gene is TRBV11-2, the J gene TRBJ2-7; D uncertain. Germline CDR1 SGHAT, CDR2 FQNNGV. The CDR3 loop spans 15 amino acids. Trimming took off 8 bases at V and 1 base at J, with 18 bases between the two ends. In DNA, the CDR3 is TGTGCCAGCGGTCAGTTAGGGATCGAATCCTACGAGCAGTACTTC. Its protein is CASGQLGIESYEQYF.

The chain joins TRBV18 to TRBJ1-5; the D gene is possibly TRBD1 (6 bases). V lost 1 base, J lost 5 bases, and 21 bases lay in between. The germline V gene encodes CDR1 KGHSH and CDR2 LQKENI. The CDR3 totals 18 residues. The CDR3 loop is CASSPLGRNWGADQPQHF. DNA for the CDR3: TGTGCCAGCTCACCACTTGGCCGTAATTGGGGGGCCGATCAGCCCCAGCATTTT.

The rearrangement links TRBV5-1 to TRBJ2-2, with 11 nucleotides matching TRBD2. Germline assignment: CDR1 SGHRS and CDR2 YFSETQ. The CDR3 spans 17 residues. J was trimmed by 3 bases and V by 1 base; bases with no gene match: 5. DNA for the CDR3: TGCGCCAGCAGCTTGACTAGCGGGAGCCTAGACACCGGGGAGCTGTTTTTT. Translating gives CASSLTSGSLDTGELFF.

CDR3 coding DNA: TGTGCCAGCACGCAGGGGGTTTTAGCCGGGGAGCTGTTTTTT. It encodes CASTQGVLAGELFF. V and J are TRBV28 and TRBJ2-2, with 7 bases matching TRBD1. The CDR3 consists of 14 residues. V trimming: 7 bases; J trimming: 6 bases; junction bases outside the gene matches: 8. Germline V gene data show CDR1 as MDHEN and CDR2 as SYDVKM.

V usage is TRBV2 and J usage is TRBJ1-1; no clear D gene. The V gene's germline CDR1 is SNHLY and CDR2 FYNNEI. Trimming removed 5 bases from V and 0 bases from J, with 13 bases in between. The CDR3 extends over 15 amino acids. CDR3 protein: CASSIELGMNTEAFF. DNA of the CDR3: TGTGCCAGCAGTATAGAACTGGGAATGAACACTGAAGCTTTCTTT.

J is TRBJ1-1 and V is TRBV5-1; TRBD1 might be the D (6 bases). The V gene lost 5 bases and the J gene lost 1 base, with 12 bases spanning the gap. CDR1 is SGHRS and CDR2 is YFSETQ in the germline V gene. This CDR3 comprises 14 residues. The CDR3 DNA follows: TGCGCCAGCAGATCTGCACAGGGGAACACTGAAGCTTTCTTT. It is translated as CASRSAQGNTEAFF.

The gene calls are TRBV29-1 and TRBJ2-3, with 7 bases aligning to TRBD2. In germline, CDR1 is SQVTM, CDR2 ANQGSEA. Germline trimming cut 0 bases from V and 1 base from J; bases unmatched to any gene: 1. The CDR3 loop spans 14 amino acids. The CDR3 DNA reads as TGCAGCGTTGAAGATACTAGCGGCACAGATACGCAGTATTTT. It encodes CSVEDTSGTDTQYF.

The V and J genes are TRBV4-1 and TRBJ2-6; D gene uncertain. The CDR3 runs 14 residues. V was trimmed by 5 bases and J by 0 bases, leaving 5 bases between them. Per the germline V gene, CDR1 is MGHRA and CDR2 is YSYEKL. This chain's CDR3 is CASSIGSGANVLTF. The CDR3 bases are TGCGCCAGCAGCATTGGCTCTGGGGCCAACGTCCTGACTTTC.

With respect to this clone: At the DNA level, this CDR3 is encoded by other sequences in the same sample as well. This chain connects TRBV5-4 to TRBJ2-7; D call uncertain. The V and J ends lost 3 bases and 4 bases respectively, with 5 bases between them. Germline-derived CDR1 and CDR2 are SGHNT and YYREEE (reference sequence). The CDR3 has 11 amino acids. As DNA, the CDR3 is TGTGCCAGCAGCTCCAGGTACGAGCAGTACTTC. It codes for CASSSRYEQYF.

This clone was counted a few times. The rearrangement links TRBV7-9 to TRBJ2-1; D uncertain. Germline V gives CDR1 SEHNR, CDR2 FQNEAQ (reference sequence). Trimming removed 5 bases from V and 6 bases from J, with 11 bases in between. This CDR3 is 13 amino acids long. CDR3 sequence (DNA): TGTGCCAGCAGCCTCGGACCGTCCAATGAGCAGTTCTTC. It is translated as CASSLGPSNEQFF.

V gene TRBV7-9 combines with J gene TRBJ2-1; D gene uncertain. V lost 2 bases and J lost 10, with 12 bases in between. Germline V gene data show CDR1 as SEHNR and CDR2 as FQNEAQ (reference sequence). The CDR3 runs 13 residues. The CDR3 DNA is TGTGCCAGCAGCTTAAATGAAGTTCAAGAGCAGTTCTTC. It is translated as CASSLNEVQEQFF.

This chain connects TRBV29-1 to TRBJ1-1; D is unresolved. Looked up from germline, CDR1 is SQVTM and CDR2 is ANQGSEA. The ends were cut back, 7 bases at V and 5 bases at J, with 17 bases in the middle. This CDR3 has 13 amino acids. CDR3 nucleotides: TGCAGCGCCGGAAGGGCGGTTGGGACTGAAGCTTTCTTT. It encodes CSAGRAVGTEAFF. Full variable domain (outside the CDR3, taken from reference TRBV29-1 and TRBJ1-1): SAVISQKPSRDICQRGTSLTIQCQVDSQVTMMFWYRQQPGQSLTLIATANQGSEATYESGFVIDKFPISRPNLTFSTLTVSNMSPEDSSIYLCSAGRAVGTEAFFGQGTRLTVV.

The rearrangement uses TRBV30 and TRBJ2-5; D unresolved. Germline V lookup: CDR1 GTSNPN, CDR2 SVGIG (reference sequence). The CDR3 covers 13 residues. The ends were cut back, 1 base at V and 1 base at J, with 7 bases in the middle. The CDR3 bases are TGTGCCTGGAGTGGGGCAGGCCAAGAGACCCAGTACTTC. Translated: CAWSGAGQETQYF. The full variable domain, in which reference TRBV30 and TRBJ2-5 provide the parts outside the CDR3, is SQTIHQWPATLVQPVGSPLSLECTVEGTSNPNLYWYRQAAGRGLQLLFYSVGIGQISSEVPQNLSASRPQDRQFILSSKKLLLSDSGFYLCAWSGAGQETQYFGPGTRLLVL.

V and J are TRBV5-4 and TRBJ2-1; 8 positions agree with TRBD2. This CDR3 has 16 residues. Germline loops: CDR1 SGHNT, CDR2 YYREEE (reference sequence). The J segment lost 2 bases and the V segment lost 3 bases, leaving 7 bases of the junction unmatched. This CDR3 is CASSSGGLATYNEQFF. CDR3 coding DNA: TGTGCCAGCAGCTCGGGTGGACTAGCAACCTACAATGAGCAGTTCTTC.

V is TRBV7-2 and J is TRBJ1-2; TRBD1 aligns across 10 bases. From germline, CDR1 is SGHTA and CDR2 FQGNSA. This CDR3 spans 16 amino acids. Germline trimming cut 4 bases from V and 3 bases from J; bases unmatched to any gene: 8. In DNA form, the CDR3 reads TGTGCCAGCAGCTACCGCCGGGACAGGGGTGACTATGGCTACACCTTC. Residues: CASSYRRDRGDYGYTF.

This chain joins TRBV7-3 and TRBJ2-6; D perhaps matches TRBD2 (5 bases). Germline CDR1 is SGHTA and CDR2 is FQGTGA. V shed 5 bases and J shed 2 bases, with 13 bases lying between them. This CDR3 comprises 16 residues. As DNA, the CDR3 is TGTGCCAGCAGCGCCCCCCCGGGGACTGGGGCCAACGTCCTGACTTTC. It translates to CASSAPPGTGANVLTF.

The sample holds one count of this clone. The gene calls are TRBV6-1 and TRBJ1-2, with a possible D match to TRBD1 (5 bases). V gave up 5 bases and J gave up 6 bases, with 13 bases separating them. The CDR3 covers 13 residues. The germline CDR1 and CDR2 sequences are MNHNS and SASEGT. The CDR3 loop is CASSSPGRNGYTF. In DNA, the CDR3 is TGTGCCAGCAGTTCACCGGGACGCAATGGCTACACCTTC.

The J gene is TRBJ2-3, the V gene TRBV28; 7 nucleotides align to TRBD2. Per the germline V gene, CDR1 is MDHEN and CDR2 is SYDVKM. V trimming: 5 bases; J trimming: 2 bases; junction bases outside the gene matches: 4. CDR3 length: 14 amino acids. The CDR3 loop is CASSPSGDTDTQYF. The CDR3 coding sequence is TGTGCCAGCAGTCCTAGCGGTGACACAGATACGCAGTATTTT. Filled out from reference TRBV28 and TRBJ2-3, the complete variable domain reads DVKVTQSSRYLVKRTGEKVFLECVQDMDHENMFWYRQDPGLGLRLIYFSYDVKMKEKGDIPEGYSVSREKKERFSLILESASTNQTSMYLCASSPSGDTDTQYFGPGTRLTVL.